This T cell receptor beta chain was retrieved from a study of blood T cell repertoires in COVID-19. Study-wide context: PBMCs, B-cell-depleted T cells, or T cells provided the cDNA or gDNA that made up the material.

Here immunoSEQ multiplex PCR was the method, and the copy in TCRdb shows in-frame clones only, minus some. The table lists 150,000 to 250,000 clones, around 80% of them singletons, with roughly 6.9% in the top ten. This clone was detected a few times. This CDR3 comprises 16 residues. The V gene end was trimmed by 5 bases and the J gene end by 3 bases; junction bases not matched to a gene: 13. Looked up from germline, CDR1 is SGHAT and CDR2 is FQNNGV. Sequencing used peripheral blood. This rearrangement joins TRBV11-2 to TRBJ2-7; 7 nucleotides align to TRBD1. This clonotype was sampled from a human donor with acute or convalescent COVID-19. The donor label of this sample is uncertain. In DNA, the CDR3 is TGTGCCAGCAGCAACCGACAGGGTTGGTCAAACTACGAGCAGTACTTC. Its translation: CASSNRQGWSNYEQYF.